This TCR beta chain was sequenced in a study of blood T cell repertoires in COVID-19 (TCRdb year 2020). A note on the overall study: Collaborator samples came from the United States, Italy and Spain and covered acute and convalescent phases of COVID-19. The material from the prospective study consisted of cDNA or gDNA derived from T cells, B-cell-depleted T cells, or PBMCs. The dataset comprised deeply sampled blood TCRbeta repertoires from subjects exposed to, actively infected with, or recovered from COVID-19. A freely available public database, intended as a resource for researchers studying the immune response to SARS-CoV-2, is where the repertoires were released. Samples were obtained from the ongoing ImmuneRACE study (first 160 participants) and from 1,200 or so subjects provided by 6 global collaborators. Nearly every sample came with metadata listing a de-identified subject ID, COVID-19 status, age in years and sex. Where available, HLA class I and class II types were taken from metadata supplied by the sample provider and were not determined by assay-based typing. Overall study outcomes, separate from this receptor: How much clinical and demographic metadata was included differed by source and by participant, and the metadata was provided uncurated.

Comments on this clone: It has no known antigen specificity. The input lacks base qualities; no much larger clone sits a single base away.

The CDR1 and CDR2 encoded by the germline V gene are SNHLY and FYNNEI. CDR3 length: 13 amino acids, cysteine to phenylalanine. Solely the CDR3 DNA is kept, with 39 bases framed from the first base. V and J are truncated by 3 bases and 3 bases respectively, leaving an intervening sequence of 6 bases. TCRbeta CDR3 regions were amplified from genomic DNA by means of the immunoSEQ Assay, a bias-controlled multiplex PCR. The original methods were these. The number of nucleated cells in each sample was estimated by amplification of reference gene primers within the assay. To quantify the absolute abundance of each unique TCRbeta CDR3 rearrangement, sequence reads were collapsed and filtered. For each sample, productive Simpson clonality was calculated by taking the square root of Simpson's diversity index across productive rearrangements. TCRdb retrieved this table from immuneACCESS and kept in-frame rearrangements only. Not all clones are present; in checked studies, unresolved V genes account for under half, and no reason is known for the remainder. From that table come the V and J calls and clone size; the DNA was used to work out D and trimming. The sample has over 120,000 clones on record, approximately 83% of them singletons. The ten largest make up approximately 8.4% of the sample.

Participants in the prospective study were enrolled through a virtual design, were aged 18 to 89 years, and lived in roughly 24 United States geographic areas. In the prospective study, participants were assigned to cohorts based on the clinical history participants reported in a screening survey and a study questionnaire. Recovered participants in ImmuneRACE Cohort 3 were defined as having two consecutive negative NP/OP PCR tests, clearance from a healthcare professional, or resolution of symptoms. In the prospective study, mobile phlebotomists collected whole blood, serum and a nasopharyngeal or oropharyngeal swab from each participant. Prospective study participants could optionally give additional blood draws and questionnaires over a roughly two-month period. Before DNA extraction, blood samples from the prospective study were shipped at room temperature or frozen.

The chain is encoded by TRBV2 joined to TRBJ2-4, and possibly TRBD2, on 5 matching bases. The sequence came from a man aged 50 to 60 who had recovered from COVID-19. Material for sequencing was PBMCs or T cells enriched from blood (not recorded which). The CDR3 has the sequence CASSDGLKNIQYF. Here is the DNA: TGTGCCAGCAGTGATGGACTCAAAAACATTCAGTACTTC.